The clone carrying this T cell receptor (beta chain) was seen only a few times. TCRdb independently ran MiXCR on the RACE reads; one entry per CDR3 protein. The sample carries fewer than 300,000 distinct CDR3 sequences, 8.6% recorded once. This record comes from a study of human T cells and chemical hapten exposure. Study overall: Patch tests applied 0.01% DPC to the upper back and were scored after 6 days.

The time point denotes: pre-sensitization, week 0. Regarding treatment: therapeutic diphenylcyclopropenone sensitization with weekly scalp DPC. The CDR3 has 15 residues. In germline, CDR1 is DFQATT, CDR2 SNEGSKA (reference sequence). The V end lost 2 bases, the J end lost 3 bases, and 14 bases lay between the germline ends. The sequenced sample was whole blood, obtained in connection with sensitization to the hapten diphenylcyclopropenone (DPC). The V and J genes are TRBV20-1 and TRBJ1-5; possibly TRBD1 for D (6 bases). This clonotype was obtained from a woman aged 35 to 49 with alopecia areata. Some clones in this sample may be carry-over from other donors' samples. CDR3 residues: CSARWAGGFNQPQHF. The CDR3 DNA reads as TGCAGTGCTAGATGGGCGGGGGGCTTCAATCAGCCCCAGCATTTT.